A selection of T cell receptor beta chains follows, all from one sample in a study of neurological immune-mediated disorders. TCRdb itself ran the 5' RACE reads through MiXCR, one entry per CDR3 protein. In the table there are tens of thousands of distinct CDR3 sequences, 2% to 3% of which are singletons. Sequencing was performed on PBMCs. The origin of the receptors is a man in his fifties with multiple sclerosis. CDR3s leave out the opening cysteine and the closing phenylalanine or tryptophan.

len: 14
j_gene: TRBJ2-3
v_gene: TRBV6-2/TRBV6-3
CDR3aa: ASSYRFFSSTDTQY

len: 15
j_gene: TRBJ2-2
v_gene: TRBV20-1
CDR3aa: SARDARAFANTGELF

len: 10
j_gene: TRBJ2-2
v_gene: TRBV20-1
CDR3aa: SARDTSGELF

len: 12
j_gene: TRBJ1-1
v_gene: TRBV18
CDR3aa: ASSPESGGPEAF

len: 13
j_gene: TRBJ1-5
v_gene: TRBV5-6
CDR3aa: ASSFYSVSNQPQH

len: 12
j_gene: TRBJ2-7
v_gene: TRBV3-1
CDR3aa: ASTSAGGSYEQY

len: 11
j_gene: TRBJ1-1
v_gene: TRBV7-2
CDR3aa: ASSPYMNTEAF

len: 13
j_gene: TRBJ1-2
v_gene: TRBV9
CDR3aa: ASSVTPGPNYGYT

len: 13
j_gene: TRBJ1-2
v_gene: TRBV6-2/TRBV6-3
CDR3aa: ASSYRSSSNYGYT

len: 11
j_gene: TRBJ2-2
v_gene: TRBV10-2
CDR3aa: ASRADRAGELF

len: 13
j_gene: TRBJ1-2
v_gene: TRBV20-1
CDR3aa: SARDYSRPYYGYT

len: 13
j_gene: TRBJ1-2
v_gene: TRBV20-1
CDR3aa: SARDRQGPNYGYT

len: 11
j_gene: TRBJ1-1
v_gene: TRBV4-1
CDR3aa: ASSQDPNTEAF

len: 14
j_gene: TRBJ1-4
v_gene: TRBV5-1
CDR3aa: ASSPGGGATNEKLF

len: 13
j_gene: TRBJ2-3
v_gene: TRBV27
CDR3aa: ASSPTRILADTQY

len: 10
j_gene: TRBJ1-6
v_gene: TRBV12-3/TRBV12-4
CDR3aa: ASSLQASPLH

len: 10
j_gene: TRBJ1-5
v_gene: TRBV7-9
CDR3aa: SEGHSNQPQH

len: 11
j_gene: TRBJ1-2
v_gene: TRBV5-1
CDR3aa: ASRIGTTDGYT

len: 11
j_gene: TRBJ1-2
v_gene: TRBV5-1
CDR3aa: ASSLTGAYGYT

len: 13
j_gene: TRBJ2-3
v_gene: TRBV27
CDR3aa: ASSLLGVATDTQY

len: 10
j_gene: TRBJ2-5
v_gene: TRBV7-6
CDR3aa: ASSLAVRGQY

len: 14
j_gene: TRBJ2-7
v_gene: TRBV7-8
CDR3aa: ASSFRSGHSGSEQY

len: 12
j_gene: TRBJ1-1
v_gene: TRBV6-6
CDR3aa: ASKTPGTDTEAF

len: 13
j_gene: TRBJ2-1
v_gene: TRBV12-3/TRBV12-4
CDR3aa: ASSFSGGSYNEQF

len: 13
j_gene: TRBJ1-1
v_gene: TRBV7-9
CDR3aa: ASTPVGTVNTEAF

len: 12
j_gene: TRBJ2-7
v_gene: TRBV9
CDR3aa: ASSSGTGVIEQY

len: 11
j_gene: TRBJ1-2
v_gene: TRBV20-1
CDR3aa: SATSTDFYGYT

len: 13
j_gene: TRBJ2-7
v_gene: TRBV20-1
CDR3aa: SASKGLASSYEQY

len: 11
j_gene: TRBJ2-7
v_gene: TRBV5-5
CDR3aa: ASSLDRVLEQY

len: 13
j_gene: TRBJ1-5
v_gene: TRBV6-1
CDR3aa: ASSGDRGVDQPQH

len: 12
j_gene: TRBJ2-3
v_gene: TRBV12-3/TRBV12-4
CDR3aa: ASRRGGLADTQY

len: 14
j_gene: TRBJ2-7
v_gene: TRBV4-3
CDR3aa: ANSQDQVQGAGEQY

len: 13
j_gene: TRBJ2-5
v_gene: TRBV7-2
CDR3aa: ASSARRSRQETQY

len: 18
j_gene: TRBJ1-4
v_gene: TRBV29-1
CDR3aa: SVLPPSGTGGKEAPEKLF

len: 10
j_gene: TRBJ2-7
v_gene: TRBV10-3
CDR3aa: AISEAGYEQY

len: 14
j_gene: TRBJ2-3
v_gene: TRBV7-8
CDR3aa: ASSWGLAGATDTQY

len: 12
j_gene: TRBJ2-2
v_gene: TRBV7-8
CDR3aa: ASSLSVDTGELF

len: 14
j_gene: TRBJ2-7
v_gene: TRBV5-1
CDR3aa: ASSGGQGLSSYEQY

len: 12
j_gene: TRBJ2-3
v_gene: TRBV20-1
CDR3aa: SANGPGRTDTQY

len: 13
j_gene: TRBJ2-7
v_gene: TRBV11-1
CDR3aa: ASRPRAGGSYEQY

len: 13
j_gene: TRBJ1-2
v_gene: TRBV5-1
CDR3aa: ASSPGLSHIYGYT

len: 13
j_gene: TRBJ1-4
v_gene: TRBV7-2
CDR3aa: ASSLRALSGEKLF

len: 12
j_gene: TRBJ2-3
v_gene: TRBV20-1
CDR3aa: SARTGTGEDTQY

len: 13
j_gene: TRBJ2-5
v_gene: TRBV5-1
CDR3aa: ASSLAPSGVETQY